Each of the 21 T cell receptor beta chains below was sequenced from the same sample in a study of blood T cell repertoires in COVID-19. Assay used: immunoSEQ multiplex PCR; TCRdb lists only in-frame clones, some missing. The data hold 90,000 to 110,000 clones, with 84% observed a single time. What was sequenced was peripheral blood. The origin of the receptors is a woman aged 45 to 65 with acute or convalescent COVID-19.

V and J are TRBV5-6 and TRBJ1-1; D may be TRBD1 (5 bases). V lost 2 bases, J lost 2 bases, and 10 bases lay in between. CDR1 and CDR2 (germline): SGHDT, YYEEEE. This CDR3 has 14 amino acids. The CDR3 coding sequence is TGTGCCAGCAGCTTTACGCAGGGAAACACTGAAGCTTTCTTT. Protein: CASSFTQGNTEAFF. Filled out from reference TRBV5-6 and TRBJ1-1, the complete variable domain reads DAGVTQSPTHLIKTRGQQVTLRCSPKSGHDTVSWYQQALGQGPQFIFQYYEEEERQRGNFPDRFSGHQFPNYSSELNVNALLLGDSALYLCASSFTQGNTEAFFGQGTRLTVV.

CDR3 in amino acids: CASSPLGDIIETQYF. The CDR3 DNA reads TGTGCCAGCAGCCCCCTAGGGGACATAATAGAGACCCAGTACTTC. The genes are TRBV7-6 and TRBJ2-5, with D possibly matching TRBD1 (6 bases). The ends were cut back, 5 bases at V and 4 bases at J, with 17 bases in the middle. Germline V gene lookup returns CDR1 SGHVS and CDR2 FNYEAQ. CDR3 length: 15 amino acids.

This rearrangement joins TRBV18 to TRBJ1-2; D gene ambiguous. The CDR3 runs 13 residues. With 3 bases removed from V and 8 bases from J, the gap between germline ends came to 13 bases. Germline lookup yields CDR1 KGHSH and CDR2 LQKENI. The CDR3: CASSPVALGGYTF. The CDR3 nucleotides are TGTGCCAGCTCACCGGTAGCTCTTGGGGGCTACACCTTC.

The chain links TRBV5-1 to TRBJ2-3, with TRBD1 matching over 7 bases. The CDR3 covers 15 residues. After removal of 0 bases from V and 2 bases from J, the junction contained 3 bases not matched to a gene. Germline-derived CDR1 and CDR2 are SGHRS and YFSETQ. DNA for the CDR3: TGCGCCAGCAGCTTGGGTGGGACAGTCACAGATACGCAGTATTTT. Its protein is CASSLGGTVTDTQYF.

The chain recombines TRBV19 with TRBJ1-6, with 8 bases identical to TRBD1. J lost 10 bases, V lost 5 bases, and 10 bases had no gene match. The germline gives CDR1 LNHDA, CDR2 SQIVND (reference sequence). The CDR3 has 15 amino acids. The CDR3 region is CASSYTGGGGSPLHF. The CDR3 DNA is TGTGCCAGTAGTTACACAGGGGGAGGAGGCTCACCCCTCCACTTT.

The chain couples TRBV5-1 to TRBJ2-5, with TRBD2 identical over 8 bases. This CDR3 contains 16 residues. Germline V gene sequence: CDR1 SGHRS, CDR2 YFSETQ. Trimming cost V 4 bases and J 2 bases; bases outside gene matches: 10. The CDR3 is CASSRTLAGGQETQYF. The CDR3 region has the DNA TGCGCCAGCAGCCGCACCCTGGCGGGGGGACAAGAGACCCAGTACTTC.

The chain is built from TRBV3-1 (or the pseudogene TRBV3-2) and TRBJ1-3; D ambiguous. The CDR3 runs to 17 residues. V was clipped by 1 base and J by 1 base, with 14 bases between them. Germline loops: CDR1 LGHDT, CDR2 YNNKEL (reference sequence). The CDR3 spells CASSQGVSGPSGNTIYF. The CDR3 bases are TGTGCCAGCAGCCAAGGGGTGAGTGGGCCGTCTGGAAACACCATATATTTT.

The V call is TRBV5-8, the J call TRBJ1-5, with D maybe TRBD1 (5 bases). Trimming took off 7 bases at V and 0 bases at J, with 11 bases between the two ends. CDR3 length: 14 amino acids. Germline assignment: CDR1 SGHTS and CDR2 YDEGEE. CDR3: CASGRDYSNQPQHF. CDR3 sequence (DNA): TGTGCCAGCGGCAGGGACTATAGCAATCAGCCCCAGCATTTT.

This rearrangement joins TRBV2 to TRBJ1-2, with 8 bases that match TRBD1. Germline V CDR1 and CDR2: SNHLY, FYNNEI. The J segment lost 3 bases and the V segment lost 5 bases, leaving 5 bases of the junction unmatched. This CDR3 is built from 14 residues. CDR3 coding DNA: TGTGCCAGCAGTCGGACAGGGCAGGACTATGGCTACACCTTC. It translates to CASSRTGQDYGYTF.

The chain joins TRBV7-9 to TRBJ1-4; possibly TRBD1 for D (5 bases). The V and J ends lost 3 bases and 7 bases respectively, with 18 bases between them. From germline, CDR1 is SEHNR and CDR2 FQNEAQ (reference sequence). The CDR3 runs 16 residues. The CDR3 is CASSFRGTLRSEKLFF. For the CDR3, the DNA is TGTGCCAGCAGCTTCAGAGGGACTCTAAGGAGTGAAAAACTGTTTTTT.

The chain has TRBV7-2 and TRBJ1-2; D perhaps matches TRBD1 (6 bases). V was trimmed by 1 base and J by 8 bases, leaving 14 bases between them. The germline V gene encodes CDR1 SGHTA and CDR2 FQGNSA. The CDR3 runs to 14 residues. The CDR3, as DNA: TGTGCCAGCAGCTTAGGACAGGTTCCTATCGGCTACACCTTC. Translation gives CASSLGQVPIGYTF.

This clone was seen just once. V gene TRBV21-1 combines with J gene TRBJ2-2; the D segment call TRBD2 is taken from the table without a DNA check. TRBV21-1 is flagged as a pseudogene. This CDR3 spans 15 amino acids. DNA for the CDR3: TGTGCCAGCGGAAAAGACAGGAGGGACGCCGGGGAGCTGTTTTTT. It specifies CASGKDRRDAGELFF.

CDR3 region: CAISEGREGYGYTF. CDR3 coding DNA: TGTGCCATCAGTGAAGGTCGCGAGGGCTATGGCTACACCTTC. The V gene is TRBV10-3, the J gene TRBJ1-2, with D unclear. The germline CDR1 and CDR2 sequences are ENHRY and SYGVKD. The germline V and J ends were trimmed by 3 bases and 4 bases, with 12 bases remaining between them. The CDR3 is made up of 14 amino acids.

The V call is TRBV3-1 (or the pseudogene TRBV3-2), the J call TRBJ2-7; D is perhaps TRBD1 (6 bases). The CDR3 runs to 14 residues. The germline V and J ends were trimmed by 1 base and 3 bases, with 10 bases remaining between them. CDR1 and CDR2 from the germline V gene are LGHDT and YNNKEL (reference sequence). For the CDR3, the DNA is TGTGCCAGCAGCCAAGCTGGCAGGGGCTACGAGCAGTACTTC. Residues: CASSQAGRGYEQYF.

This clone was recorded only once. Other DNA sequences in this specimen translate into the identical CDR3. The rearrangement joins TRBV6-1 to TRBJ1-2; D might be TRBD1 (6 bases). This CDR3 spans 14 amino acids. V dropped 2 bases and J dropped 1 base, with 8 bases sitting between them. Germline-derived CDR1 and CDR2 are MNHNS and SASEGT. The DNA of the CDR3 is TGTGCCAGCAGTGAATGGGGGCGTAACTATGGCTACACCTTC. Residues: CASSEWGRNYGYTF.

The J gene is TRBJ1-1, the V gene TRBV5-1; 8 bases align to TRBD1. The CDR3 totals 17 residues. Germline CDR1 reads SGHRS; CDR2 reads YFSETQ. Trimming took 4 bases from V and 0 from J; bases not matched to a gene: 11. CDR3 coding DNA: TGCGCCAGCAGCAGGGCAGGGGGCGGGACTATGAACACTGAAGCTTTCTTT. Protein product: CASSRAGGGTMNTEAFF.

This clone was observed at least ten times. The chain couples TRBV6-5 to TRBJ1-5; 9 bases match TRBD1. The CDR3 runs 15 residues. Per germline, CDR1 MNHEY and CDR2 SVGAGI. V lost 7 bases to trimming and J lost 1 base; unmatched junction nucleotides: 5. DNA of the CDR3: TGTGCCAGCACCAGGGACAGGGCGAGCAATCAGCCCCAGCATTTT. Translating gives CASTRDRASNQPQHF.

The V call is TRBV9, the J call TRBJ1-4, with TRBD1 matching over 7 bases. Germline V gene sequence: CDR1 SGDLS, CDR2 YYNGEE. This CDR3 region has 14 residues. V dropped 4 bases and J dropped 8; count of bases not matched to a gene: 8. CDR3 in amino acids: CASSTEGAGEKLFF. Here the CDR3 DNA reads TGTGCCAGCAGCACCGAGGGGGCGGGGGAAAAACTGTTTTTT.

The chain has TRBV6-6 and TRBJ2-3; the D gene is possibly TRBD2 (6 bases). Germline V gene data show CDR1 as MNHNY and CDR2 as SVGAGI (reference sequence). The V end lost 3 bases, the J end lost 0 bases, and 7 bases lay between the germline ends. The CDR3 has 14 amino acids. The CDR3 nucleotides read TGTGCCAGCAGTTATCGGGGGAGCACAGATACGCAGTATTTT. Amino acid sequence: CASSYRGSTDTQYF.

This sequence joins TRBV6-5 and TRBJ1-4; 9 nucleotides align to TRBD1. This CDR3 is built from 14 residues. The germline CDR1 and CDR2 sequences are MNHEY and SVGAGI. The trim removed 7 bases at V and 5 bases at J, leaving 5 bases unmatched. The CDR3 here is CASIGDRVNEKLFF. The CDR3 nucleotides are TGTGCCAGCATTGGGGACAGGGTAAATGAAAAACTGTTTTTT.

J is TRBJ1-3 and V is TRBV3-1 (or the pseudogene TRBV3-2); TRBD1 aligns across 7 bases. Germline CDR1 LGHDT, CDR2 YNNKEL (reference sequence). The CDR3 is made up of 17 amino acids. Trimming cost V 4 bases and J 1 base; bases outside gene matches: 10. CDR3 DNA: TGTGCCAGCAGCCTCATACCAGGGGGACGTTCTGGAAACACCATATATTTT. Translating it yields CASSLIPGGRSGNTIYF.